Shown below are 30 T cell receptor beta chains from a single sample sequenced in a study of PD-1 blockade in classical Hodgkin lymphoma. Time point here: newly diagnosed, previously untreated cHL patient sample. Magnetic negative selection served to purify CD4+ T cells out of PBMCs that had been thawed. Only in-frame clones appear in the TCRdb table, and some are missing; sequencing was by immunoSEQ multiplex PCR. Of approximately 25,000 clones listed, about 90% were seen once; the top ten hold roughly 0.58%. Input material: CD4+ T cells from blood. Receptors were obtained from a human donor with classical Hodgkin lymphoma.

V is TRBV5-1 and J is TRBJ1-6; 7 bases line up with TRBD1. Germline V gene lookup returns CDR1 SGHRS and CDR2 YFSETQ. V gave up 4 bases and J gave up 10 bases; unmatched junction bases: 11. This CDR3 has 15 residues. In nucleotides, the CDR3 is TGCGCCAGCAGCACAGAGACAGGGTCTTACTCACCCCTCCACTTT. Translation gives CASSTETGSYSPLHF.

This chain joins TRBV4-2 and TRBJ2-3; D possibly uses TRBD1 or TRBD2 (5 bases each). Deletions cut 4 bases from V and 3 bases from J, with 11 bases between. CDR1 and CDR2 from the germline V gene are LGHNA and YNFKEQ. The CDR3 is 14 amino acids. This CDR3 reads CASSLRDGTDTQYF. The CDR3 DNA reads as TGTGCCAGCAGCCTCCGGGACGGGACAGATACGCAGTATTTT.

The CDR3 region is CASSLGAAGYQETQYF. The CDR3 DNA follows: TGTGCCAGCAGCCTAGGGGCGGCGGGGTACCAAGAGACCCAGTACTTC. The V gene is TRBV7-9, the J gene TRBJ2-5; possibly TRBD2 for D (6 bases). Germline CDR1 is SEHNR and CDR2 is FQNEAQ (reference sequence). The CDR3 consists of 16 residues. V was cut by 5 bases and J by 0 bases, with 16 bases left in between. The full variable domain, in which reference TRBV7-9 and TRBJ2-5 provide the parts outside the CDR3, is DTGVSQNPRHKITKRGQNVTFRCDPISEHNRLYWYRQTLGQGPEFLTYFQNEAQLEKSRLLSDRFSAERPKGSFSTLEIQRTEQGDSAMYLCASSLGAAGYQETQYFGPGTRLLVL.

The chain has TRBV28 and TRBJ2-3; perhaps TRBD2 as D (5 bases). The CDR3 contains 12 residues. Germline V gene lookup returns CDR1 MDHEN and CDR2 SYDVKM. Trimming shortened V by 6 bases and J by 5 bases, and 9 bases separated the two germline ends. This CDR3 reads CASSVGRDTQYF. CDR3 sequence (DNA): TGTGCCAGCAGCGTGGGGAGAGATACGCAGTATTTT.

This clone was recorded only once. The genes are TRBV5-1 and TRBJ1-4, with 8 nucleotides matching TRBD1. This CDR3 contains 17 residues. Unmatched junction bases numbered 13, after V lost 4 bases and J lost 5 bases. Germline V gene sequence: CDR1 SGHRS, CDR2 YFSETQ. CDR3 sequence (DNA): TGCGCCAGCAGCCCCCAGACCTCAGGGGGCGCGAATGAAAAACTGTTTTTT. Protein sequence: CASSPQTSGGANEKLFF.

This chain joins TRBV19 and TRBJ1-1, with a tentative D call TRBD1 (5 bases). The V end was cut by 7 bases, the J end by 3 bases, with 15 bases between. The CDR3 is 14 amino acids. Germline V CDR1 and CDR2: LNHDA, SQIVND (reference sequence). The chain's CDR3 is CASTLGGGDTEAFF. DNA of the CDR3: TGTGCCAGTACCCTCGGGGGGGGTGACACTGAAGCTTTCTTT. The variable domain in full, completed from reference TRBV19 and TRBJ1-1, reads DGGITQSPKYLFRKEGQNVTLSCEQNLNHDAMYWYRQDPGQGLRLIYYSQIVNDFQKGDIAEGYSVSREKKESFPLTVTSAQKNPTAFYLCASTLGGGDTEAFFGQGTRLTVV.

V and J are TRBV9 and TRBJ1-3; perhaps TRBD1 as D (5 bases). CDR1 and CDR2 from the germline V gene are SGDLS and YYNGEE. V lost 3 bases and J 1 base, leaving 17 bases between the germline ends. There are 17 residues in the CDR3. The CDR3 reads CASSGSHGHLSGNTIYF. CDR3 in DNA: TGTGCCAGCAGCGGAAGTCACGGACACCTATCTGGAAACACCATATATTTT.

The J gene is TRBJ2-5, the V gene TRBV19; perhaps TRBD1 as D (6 bases). This CDR3 is built from 15 residues. Germline lookup yields CDR1 LNHDA and CDR2 SQIVND (reference sequence). V lost 4 bases, J lost 2 bases, and 14 bases lay in between. In DNA form, the CDR3 reads TGTGCCAGTAGTACTAACCCGGGACATCAAGAGACCCAGTACTTC. As protein: CASSTNPGHQETQYF.

In DNA form, the CDR3 reads TGTGCCAGCAGCTTGGCCCTGACTAGCGGGGTGACCGGGGAGCTGTTTTTT. Translated, it gives CASSLALTSGVTGELFF. This chain uses TRBV5-6 with TRBJ2-2; 11 bases fit TRBD2. In germline, CDR1 is SGHDT, CDR2 YYEEEE. The CDR3 is 17 residues long. V gave up 0 bases and J gave up 5 bases; unmatched junction bases: 6.

The rearrangement joins TRBV5-1 to TRBJ2-3, with 8 bases aligning to TRBD2. Germline loops: CDR1 SGHRS, CDR2 YFSETQ. CDR3 length: 17 residues. V lost 3 bases, J lost 2 bases, and 11 bases stayed unmatched. CDR3 region: CASSYAIAGPSTDTQYF. CDR3 DNA: TGCGCCAGCAGCTACGCAATAGCGGGGCCATCCACAGATACGCAGTATTTT.

The chain links TRBV2 to TRBJ2-1; D remains unclear. Germline CDR1 reads SNHLY; CDR2 reads FYNNEI. The germline V and J ends were trimmed by 3 bases and 2 bases, with 8 bases remaining between them. The CDR3 spans 14 residues. The CDR3 coding sequence is TGTGCCAGCAGTGACGGTGAAACCTACAATGAGCAGTTCTTC. Its translation: CASSDGETYNEQFF.

DNA for the CDR3: TGTGCCAGCAGCAACCGGGACAGGGGGCTAGGTAATCAGCCCCAGCATTTT. Translation gives CASSNRDRGLGNQPQHF. J is TRBJ1-5 and V is TRBV7-3; the match to TRBD1 covers 12 bases. This CDR3 has 17 residues. V dropped 5 bases and J dropped 4; count of bases not matched to a gene: 9. Germline loops: CDR1 SGHTA, CDR2 FQGTGA.

The rearrangement uses TRBV27 and TRBJ1-6, with a weak D call TRBD1 (5 bases). Germline V gives CDR1 MNHEY, CDR2 SMNVEV (reference sequence). CDR3 size: 15 residues. Deletions cut 5 bases from V and 5 bases from J, with 13 bases between. CDR3 in DNA: TGTGCCAGCAGTCCCCGACAGTTAGATAATTCACCCCTCCACTTT. This translates into CASSPRQLDNSPLHF.

V usage is TRBV4-3 and J usage is TRBJ2-7; 9 bases are a match to TRBD1. The length of the CDR3 is 16 residues. With 0 bases clipped from V and 6 bases from J, the junction kept 9 bases outside the gene matches. Germline V lookup: CDR1 LGHNA, CDR2 YSLEER. Here the CDR3 DNA reads TGCGCCAGCAGCCAAGATGCCGGACAGGGGAAAAGCGAGCAGTACTTC. Protein product: CASSQDAGQGKSEQYF.

V and J are TRBV9 and TRBJ2-7, with 7 bases that match TRBD1. CDR3 length: 16 amino acids. From germline, CDR1 is SGDLS and CDR2 YYNGEE. J was trimmed by 8 bases and V by 3 bases; bases with no gene match: 17. CDR3 coding DNA: TGTGCCAGCAGCGCCGGACGACAGGGAAGGAGCGAGAAGCAGTACTTC. Its translation: CASSAGRQGRSEKQYF.

The V call is TRBV7-6, the J call TRBJ2-7, with TRBD1 matching 7 bases. The CDR3 loop spans 13 amino acids. Germline loops: CDR1 SGHVS, CDR2 FNYEAQ. V shed 5 bases and J 4 bases; nucleotides not matched to a gene: 5. CDR3 bases: TGTGCCAGCAGCCGGGACAGTGGTTACGAGCAGTACTTC. This sequence encodes CASSRDSGYEQYF.

The chain combines TRBV7-2 with TRBJ2-5, with TRBD2 matching 14 bases. Germline assignment: CDR1 SGHTA and CDR2 FQGNSA. The CDR3 is 15 amino acids. V lost 5 bases and J lost 5; bases outside the gene matches: 4. CDR3: CASSPRTSGGETQYF. Here the CDR3 DNA reads TGTGCCAGCAGCCCAAGGACTAGCGGGGGGGAGACCCAGTACTTC.

This sequence joins TRBV7-3 and TRBJ1-3, with D perhaps matching TRBD1 (5 bases). This CDR3 is built from 16 residues. The germline gives CDR1 SGHTA, CDR2 FQGTGA. Trimming cost V 5 bases and J 0 bases, with 14 bases left between them. The CDR3 here is CASSPAGLNSGNTIYF. CDR3 in DNA: TGTGCCAGCAGCCCAGCAGGGTTAAACTCTGGAAACACCATATATTTT. The full variable domain, its missing parts supplied by reference TRBV7-3 and TRBJ1-3, is GAGVSQTPSNKVTEKGKYVELRCDPISGHTALYWYRQSLGQGPEFLIYFQGTGAADDSGLPNDRFFAVRPEGSVSTLKIQRTERGDSAVYLCASSPAGLNSGNTIYFGEGSWLTVV.

The rearrangement uses TRBV25-1 and TRBJ2-7; 8 bases are a match to TRBD2. The V and J ends lost 7 bases and 7 bases, in that order; junction bases with no gene match: 12. The germline gives CDR1 MGHDK, CDR2 SYGVNS. The CDR3 spans 14 residues. The CDR3 DNA follows: TGTGCCAGCACCCTGGGGGCGGGGGGAACTGAGCAGTACTTC. It codes for CASTLGAGGTEQYF.

The chain has TRBV15 and TRBJ1-3; perhaps TRBD1 as D (6 bases). The CDR3 is made up of 16 amino acids. V was pared by 3 bases and J by 1 base, with 13 bases between. Germline assignment: CDR1 LNHNV and CDR2 YYDKDF (reference sequence). This chain's CDR3 is CATSRDSDLSGNTIYF. CDR3 bases: TGTGCCACCAGCAGGGACAGCGATCTGTCTGGAAACACCATATATTTT.

This chain joins TRBV6-6 and TRBJ2-5; tentatively, D is TRBD1 (8 bases). Trimming took off 6 bases at V and 3 bases at J, with 20 bases between the two ends. Germline values: CDR1 MNHNY, CDR2 SVGAGI (reference sequence). The CDR3 covers 16 residues. The CDR3 sequence is CASRPANTGGEETQYF. Written as DNA, the CDR3 is TGTGCCAGCAGACCGGCAAATACAGGGGGGGAAGAGACCCAGTACTTC.

This clone was detected only a few times. The V call is TRBV7-2, the J call TRBJ1-4; TRBD1 matches 9 bases. The CDR3 has 14 residues. The germline gives CDR1 SGHTA, CDR2 FQGNSA. Unmatched junction bases numbered 6, after V lost 5 bases and J lost 8 bases. The chain's CDR3 is CASSPTGGVEKLFF. The CDR3 region has the DNA TGTGCCAGCAGCCCGACAGGGGGAGTAGAAAAACTGTTTTTT.

V gene TRBV6-5 combines with J gene TRBJ2-7; D is perhaps TRBD1 (6 bases). The CDR3 is made up of 15 amino acids. V lost 0 bases to trimming and J lost 3 bases, with 12 bases between them. From germline, CDR1 is MNHEY and CDR2 SVGAGI. The CDR3 DNA follows: TGTGCCAGCAGTTACTCATTCGGACAGCTCTACGAGCAGTACTTC. Its protein product is CASSYSFGQLYEQYF.

This clone occurred once. The chain is built from TRBV15 and TRBJ2-7, with D possibly being TRBD2 (5 bases). The CDR3 loop spans 14 amino acids. Per the germline V gene, CDR1 is LNHNV and CDR2 is YYDKDF (reference sequence). Trimming cost V 0 bases and J 4 bases, with 10 bases left between them. For the CDR3, the DNA is TGTGCCACCAGCAGAGATCGGGGTTCGTACGAGCAGTACTTC. This encodes CATSRDRGSYEQYF.

The V and J genes are TRBV28 and TRBJ1-3; D is perhaps TRBD1 (6 bases). In germline, CDR1 is MDHEN, CDR2 SYDVKM. The CDR3 has 13 residues. V lost 7 bases and J 0 bases, leaving 7 bases between the germline ends. The CDR3 DNA is TGTGCCAGCAAACAGGGCTCTGGAAACACCATATATTTT. Protein: CASKQGSGNTIYF.

V and J are TRBV5-1 and TRBJ1-4, with TRBD1 identical over 9 bases. After removal of 5 bases from V and 1 base from J, the junction contained 6 bases not matched to a gene. Germline CDR1 reads SGHRS; CDR2 reads YFSETQ. The CDR3 runs to 16 residues. In DNA, the CDR3 is TGCGCCAGCAGTTCCCGGGACAGGGAAACTAATGAAAAACTGTTTTTT. It translates to CASSSRDRETNEKLFF.

As for this clone: An end of the junction does not agree with germline; a read error may underlie this. This chain uses TRBV5-1 with TRBJ1-4, with D tentatively TRBD1 (6 bases). Germline V lookup: CDR1 SGHRS, CDR2 YFSETQ. CDR3 length: 15 residues. The CDR3 reads CASSKLGTTNEKLFF. DNA for the CDR3: TGCGCCAGCAGCAAGCTTGGGACAACGAATGAAAAACTGTTTTTT.

CDR3 protein: CASSPSFGNEQFF. In DNA form, the CDR3 reads TGTGCCAGCAGTCCCTCGTTTGGAAATGAGCAGTTCTTC. The chain has TRBV7-2 and TRBJ2-1; D not resolved. V lost 6 bases, J lost 7 bases, and 13 bases lay in between. Germline CDR1 and CDR2: SGHTA and FQGNSA. The CDR3 is 13 amino acids.

The chain uses TRBV28 and TRBJ2-7, with D unresolved. This CDR3 is built from 14 residues. Per germline, CDR1 MDHEN and CDR2 SYDVKM. Deletions cut 3 bases from V and 2 bases from J, with 11 bases between. The CDR3: CASSFIGSTYEQYF. The CDR3 DNA sequence: TGTGCCAGCAGTTTCATAGGTAGTACCTACGAGCAGTACTTC.

V gene TRBV11-2 combines with J gene TRBJ2-7; the D call may be TRBD1 or TRBD2 (5 bases each). Germline CDR1 SGHAT, CDR2 FQNNGV. This CDR3 spans 14 amino acids. V shed 5 bases and J shed 6 bases, with 17 bases lying between them. Here the CDR3 DNA reads TGTGCCAGCAGCGCAGACCGATGGGGGACCGAGCAGTACTTC. Its protein product is CASSADRWGTEQYF.